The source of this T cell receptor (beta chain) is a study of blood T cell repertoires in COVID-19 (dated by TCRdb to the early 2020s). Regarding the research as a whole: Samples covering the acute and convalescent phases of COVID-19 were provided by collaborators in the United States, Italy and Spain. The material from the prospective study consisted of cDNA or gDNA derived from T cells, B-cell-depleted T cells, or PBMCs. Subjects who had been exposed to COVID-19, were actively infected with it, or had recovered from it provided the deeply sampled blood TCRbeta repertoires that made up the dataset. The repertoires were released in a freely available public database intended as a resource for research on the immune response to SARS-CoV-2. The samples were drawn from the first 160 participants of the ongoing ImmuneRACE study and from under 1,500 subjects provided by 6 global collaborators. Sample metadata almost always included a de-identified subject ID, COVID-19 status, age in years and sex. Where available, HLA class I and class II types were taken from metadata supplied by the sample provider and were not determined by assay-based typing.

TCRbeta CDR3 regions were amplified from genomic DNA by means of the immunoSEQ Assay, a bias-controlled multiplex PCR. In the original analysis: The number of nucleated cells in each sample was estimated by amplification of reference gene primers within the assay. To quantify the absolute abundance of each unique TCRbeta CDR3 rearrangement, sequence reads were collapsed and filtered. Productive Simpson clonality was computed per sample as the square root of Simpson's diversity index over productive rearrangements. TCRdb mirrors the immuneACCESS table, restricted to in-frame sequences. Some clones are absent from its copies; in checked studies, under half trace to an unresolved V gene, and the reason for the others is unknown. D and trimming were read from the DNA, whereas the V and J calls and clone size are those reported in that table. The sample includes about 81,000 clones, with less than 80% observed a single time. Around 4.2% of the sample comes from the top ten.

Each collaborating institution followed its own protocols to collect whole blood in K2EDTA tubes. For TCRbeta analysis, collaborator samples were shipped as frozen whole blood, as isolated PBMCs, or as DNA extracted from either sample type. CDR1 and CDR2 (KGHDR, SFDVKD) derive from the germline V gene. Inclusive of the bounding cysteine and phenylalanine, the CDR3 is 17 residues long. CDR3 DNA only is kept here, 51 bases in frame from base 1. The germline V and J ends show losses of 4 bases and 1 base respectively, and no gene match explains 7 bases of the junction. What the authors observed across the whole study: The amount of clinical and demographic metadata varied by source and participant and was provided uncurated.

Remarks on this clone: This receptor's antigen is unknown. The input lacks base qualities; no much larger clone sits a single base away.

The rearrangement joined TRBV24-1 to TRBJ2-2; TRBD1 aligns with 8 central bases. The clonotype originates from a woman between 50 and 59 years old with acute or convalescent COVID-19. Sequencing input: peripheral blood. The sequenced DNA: TGTGCCACCAGTGACCAAACCGGGACAGGGAACACCGGGGAGCTGTTTTTT. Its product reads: CATSDQTGTGNTGELFF.